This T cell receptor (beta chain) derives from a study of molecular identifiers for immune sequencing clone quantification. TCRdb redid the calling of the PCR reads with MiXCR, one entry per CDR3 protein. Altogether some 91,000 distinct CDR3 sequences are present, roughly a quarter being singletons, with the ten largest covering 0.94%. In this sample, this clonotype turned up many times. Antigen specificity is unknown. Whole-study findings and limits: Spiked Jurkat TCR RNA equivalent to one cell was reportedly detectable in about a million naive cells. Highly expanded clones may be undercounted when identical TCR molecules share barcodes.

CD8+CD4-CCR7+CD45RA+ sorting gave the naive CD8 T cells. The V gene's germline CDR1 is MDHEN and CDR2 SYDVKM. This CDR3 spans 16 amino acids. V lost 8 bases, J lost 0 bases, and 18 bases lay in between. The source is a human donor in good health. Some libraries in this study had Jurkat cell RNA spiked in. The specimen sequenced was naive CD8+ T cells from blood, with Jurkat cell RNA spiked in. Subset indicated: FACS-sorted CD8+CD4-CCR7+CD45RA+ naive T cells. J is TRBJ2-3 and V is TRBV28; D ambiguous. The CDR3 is CASPPPLGTSTDTQYF. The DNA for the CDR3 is TGTGCCAGCCCACCCCCCTTAGGAACTAGCACAGATACGCAGTATTTT.